These 23 T cell receptor beta chains originate from one sample sequenced in a study of cytomegalovirus exposure and HLA in healthy donors. The assay was immunoSEQ multiplex PCR, and TCRdb's table has in-frame clones only and misses some. The sample yields a few hundred thousand clones, roughly 90% seen once. Sequencing was performed on PBMCs. The receptors shown here come from a woman aged 18 to 35 in good health and CMV-seronegative.

The gene calls are TRBV6-5 and TRBJ2-3; 8 bases align to TRBD2. The CDR3 covers 15 residues. Germline V gene lookup returns CDR1 MNHEY and CDR2 SVGAGI. The V and J ends lost 2 bases and 4 bases, in that order; junction bases with no gene match: 5. DNA for the CDR3: TGTGCCAGCAGTTACCAGCGGGGGCCCTCAGATACGCAGTATTTT. It is translated as CASSYQRGPSDTQYF.

This clone has a single count. The J gene is TRBJ2-5, the V gene TRBV5-1; 14 positions match TRBD2. The germline V gene has CDR1 SGHRS and CDR2 YFSETQ. The CDR3 is 16 residues long. V was clipped by 4 bases and J by 4 bases; unmatched bases: 6. In DNA, the CDR3 is TGCGCCAGCAGCCTGGGACTAGCGGGAGTTATAGAGACCCAGTACTTC. Translation gives CASSLGLAGVIETQYF.

The chain is built from TRBV5-4 and TRBJ2-7; 7 bases map to TRBD2. The CDR3 is 15 amino acids. Germline V gene sequence: CDR1 SGHNT, CDR2 YYREEE (reference sequence). The J segment lost 0 bases and the V segment lost 4 bases, leaving 7 bases of the junction unmatched. The CDR3 here is CASSLGGPSSYEQYF. Written as DNA, the CDR3 is TGTGCCAGCAGCCTGGGAGGGCCCAGCTCCTACGAGCAGTACTTC.

This clone turned up a few times. The chain has TRBV4-2 and TRBJ2-7; TRBD1 is a possible D gene (6 bases). Per the germline V gene, CDR1 is LGHNA and CDR2 is YNFKEQ. Trimming left V 0 bases short and J 3 bases short, with 9 bases between. The CDR3 runs 14 residues. The CDR3 DNA reads TGTGCCAGCAGCCAAGATTGGGGGCGCTACGAGCAGTACTTC. The encoded protein is CASSQDWGRYEQYF.

V gene TRBV2 combines with J gene TRBJ2-7; 8 bases match TRBD1. In germline, CDR1 is SNHLY, CDR2 FYNNEI. The length of the CDR3 is 12 residues. V lost 6 bases to trimming and J lost 5 bases; unmatched junction nucleotides: 3. The CDR3 spells CASRTGGNEQYF. DNA for the CDR3: TGTGCCAGCAGAACAGGGGGGAACGAGCAGTACTTC. Supplemented by reference TRBV2 and TRBJ2-7, the full variable domain reads EPEVTQTPSHQVTQMGQEVILRCVPISNHLYFYWYRQILGQKVEFLVSFYNNEISEKSEIFDDQFSVERPDGSNFTLKIRSTKLEDSAMYFCASRTGGNEQYFGPGTRLTVT.

Remarks on this clone: The identical CDR3 is also encoded by other nucleotide sequences in the sample. The chain carries TRBV4-1 and TRBJ1-2; TRBD1 might be the D (6 bases). The V gene lost 3 bases and the J gene lost 0 bases, with 8 bases spanning the gap. CDR3 length equals 14 residues. Germline CDR1 reads MGHRA; CDR2 reads YSYEKL. The DNA for the CDR3 is TGCGCCAGCAGCCAGGACAGAGCTAACTATGGCTACACCTTC. Its protein is CASSQDRANYGYTF.

The rearrangement links TRBV4-3 to TRBJ1-5; tentatively, D is TRBD1 (6 bases). The CDR3 contains 16 residues. The ends were cut back, 0 bases at V and 4 bases at J, with 13 bases in the middle. CDR1 is LGHNA and CDR2 is YSLEER in the germline V gene. CDR3 nucleotides: TGCGCCAGCAGCCAAGAGCCGGGACACAAAAATCAGCCCCAGCATTTT. Its translation: CASSQEPGHKNQPQHF.

This chain connects TRBV15 to TRBJ2-5; D unresolved. Between the trimmed V and J ends, which lost 0 bases and 1 base, there was a span of 9 bases. CDR3 size: 15 residues. Germline CDR1 and CDR2: LNHNV and YYDKDF (reference sequence). The CDR3 here is CATSRDPSLQETQYF. The CDR3 region has the DNA TGTGCCACCAGCAGAGATCCCTCCCTCCAAGAGACCCAGTACTTC.

The V call is TRBV28, the J call TRBJ2-7; TRBD2 agrees at 8 bases. The ends lost 5 bases at V and 7 bases at J; junction bases unmatched: 13. Germline values: CDR1 MDHEN, CDR2 SYDVKM. The CDR3 runs to 15 residues. The CDR3 loop reads CASSLSAGGLEEQYF. The CDR3 DNA is TGTGCCAGCAGTCTTAGCGCGGGAGGCCTTGAGGAGCAGTACTTC.

J is TRBJ2-3 and V is TRBV9; TRBD1 matches at 7 bases. CDR1 is SGDLS and CDR2 is YYNGEE in the germline V gene. The junction had 9 bases not matched to a gene; V was cut back by 2 bases and J by 3 bases. The CDR3 is 16 amino acids. The chain's CDR3 is CASSVGTATQTDTQYF. CDR3 bases: TGTGCCAGCAGCGTTGGGACAGCGACACAAACAGATACGCAGTATTTT.

The V and J genes are TRBV25-1 and TRBJ1-1; 8 bases are a match to TRBD1. V shed 8 bases and J 1 base; nucleotides not matched to a gene: 12. Germline values: CDR1 MGHDK, CDR2 SYGVNS. The CDR3 contains 16 residues. The CDR3 loop is CASLPEGDRKNTEAFF. The CDR3 DNA reads TGTGCCAGCCTCCCTGAGGGGGACAGGAAGAACACTGAAGCTTTCTTT.

The chain couples TRBV7-9 to TRBJ2-7, with TRBD1 matching over 7 bases. Germline V lookup: CDR1 SEHNR, CDR2 FQNEAQ (reference sequence). V lost 1 base to trimming and J lost 3 bases; unmatched junction nucleotides: 15. This CDR3 comprises 18 residues. This CDR3 is CASSLGGRGTGVFYEQYF. Here the CDR3 DNA reads TGTGCCAGCAGCTTAGGTGGCCGTGGTACAGGGGTCTTCTACGAGCAGTACTTC.

This chain joins TRBV2 and TRBJ2-3; 7 bases are a match to TRBD2. V dropped 2 bases and J dropped 3; count of bases not matched to a gene: 11. CDR1 and CDR2 (germline): SNHLY, FYNNEI. This CDR3 has 17 amino acids. The CDR3 loop reads CASSELPIAGPTDTQYF. As DNA, the CDR3 is TGTGCCAGCAGTGAACTGCCCATAGCGGGTCCGACAGATACGCAGTATTTT.

The J gene is TRBJ2-1, the V gene TRBV5-4, with D possibly being TRBD2 (6 bases). This CDR3 has 15 amino acids. Germline assignment: CDR1 SGHNT and CDR2 YYREEE (reference sequence). Trimming removed 1 base at V and 5 bases at J, with 13 bases between. In DNA, the CDR3 is TGTGCCAGCAGCTTGAGGAGGGAACCTAACAATGAGCAGTTCTTC. Amino acids: CASSLRREPNNEQFF.

This sequence joins TRBV4-1 and TRBJ2-2; 8 bases are a match to TRBD1. The CDR3 extends over 18 amino acids. V was clipped by 1 base and J by 1 base; unmatched bases: 8. Looked up from germline, CDR1 is MGHRA and CDR2 is YSYEKL. In DNA, the CDR3 is TGCGCCAGCAGCCAAGCCGCAGGGGGCGCCCTGAACACCGGGGAGCTGTTTTTT. Encoded protein: CASSQAAGGALNTGELFF.

J is TRBJ2-7 and V is TRBV19; 9 nucleotides agree with TRBD1. The V segment lost 10 bases and the J segment 3 bases; nucleotides outside the gene matches: 13. The CDR3 has 15 amino acids. In germline, CDR1 is LNHDA, CDR2 SQIVND (reference sequence). CDR3 coding DNA: TGTGCCACCCAGGGGACAGGGTCTGGGCTCTACGAGCAGTACTTC. This translates into CATQGTGSGLYEQYF.

This chain connects TRBV6-1 to TRBJ2-1; weak D call: TRBD1 (6 bases). The germline V and J ends were trimmed by 3 bases and 8 bases, with 20 bases remaining between them. The CDR3 runs to 16 residues. Per germline, CDR1 MNHNS and CDR2 SASEGT. CDR3 region: CASSDEQGRGIHEQFF. The CDR3 nucleotides are TGTGCCAGCAGTGACGAACAGGGACGGGGTATACATGAGCAGTTCTTC.

The gene calls are TRBV28 and TRBJ2-2, with a weak D call TRBD2 (6 bases). This CDR3 has 15 amino acids. Trimming shortened V by 6 bases and J by 6 bases, and 17 bases separated the two germline ends. Germline V lookup: CDR1 MDHEN, CDR2 SYDVKM. CDR3 sequence: CASRRAGSASGELFF. CDR3 DNA sequence: TGTGCCAGCAGGAGAGCGGGCTCGGCGTCCGGGGAGCTGTTTTTT. Supplemented by reference TRBV28 and TRBJ2-2, the full variable domain reads DVKVTQSSRYLVKRTGEKVFLECVQDMDHENMFWYRQDPGLGLRLIYFSYDVKMKEKGDIPEGYSVSREKKERFSLILESASTNQTSMYLCASRRAGSASGELFFGEGSRLTVL.

The rearrangement uses TRBV4-3 and TRBJ2-2; D perhaps matches TRBD2 (6 bases). V gave up 4 bases and J gave up 4 bases, with 22 bases separating them. The CDR3 spans 18 residues. Germline CDR1 LGHNA, CDR2 YSLEER. CDR3 loop: CASSRTWGTAEGTGELFF. The CDR3 nucleotides read TGCGCCAGCAGCCGGACCTGGGGGACGGCGGAGGGCACCGGGGAGCTGTTTTTT.

The rearrangement joins TRBV18 to TRBJ2-1, with 11 nucleotides matching TRBD2. CDR1 is KGHSH, CDR2 LQKENI, per germline. Losses at the gene ends were 6 bases for V and 7 bases for J; bases not matched to a gene: 8. This CDR3 spans 15 amino acids. CDR3 coding DNA: TGTGCCAGCTCTGGTACTAGCGGGAGTCGAAATGAGCAGTTCTTC. This encodes CASSGTSGSRNEQFF. The whole variable domain, remainder taken from reference TRBV18 and TRBJ2-1, is NAGVMQNPRHLVRRRGQEARLRCSPMKGHSHVYWYRQLPEEGLKFMVYLQKENIIDESGMPKERFSAEFPKEGPSILRIQQVVRGDSAAYFCASSGTSGSRNEQFFGPGTRLTVL.

This clone occurred once. This chain uses TRBV5-6 with TRBJ2-1, with D possibly TRBD1 on 6 matching bases. The CDR3 is 15 residues long. Germline V gene data show CDR1 as SGHDT and CDR2 as YYEEEE. Trimming took 1 base from V and 7 from J, leaving 15 bases between them. Written as DNA, the CDR3 is TGTGCCAGCAGCTTGCGGCAGGGGATGAGGAATGAGCAGTTCTTC. Translating gives CASSLRQGMRNEQFF.

This sequence joins TRBV27 and TRBJ1-2, with D unresolved. V lost 9 bases and J 6 bases, leaving 17 bases between the germline ends. The germline CDR1 and CDR2 sequences are MNHEY and SMNVEV (reference sequence). The CDR3 is 13 amino acids. Written as DNA, the CDR3 is TGTGCCAGGACACATCGTGGTCCCGATGGCTACACCTTC. Its protein is CARTHRGPDGYTF.

J is TRBJ1-2 and V is TRBV28; D might be TRBD1 (5 bases). There are 15 residues in the CDR3. The V end was cut by 6 bases, the J end by 4 bases, with 18 bases between. Germline CDR1 reads MDHEN; CDR2 reads SYDVKM. This chain's CDR3 is CASRQHGGTLYGYTF. CDR3 DNA: TGTGCCAGCAGACAACACGGGGGGACCCTCTATGGCTACACCTTC.